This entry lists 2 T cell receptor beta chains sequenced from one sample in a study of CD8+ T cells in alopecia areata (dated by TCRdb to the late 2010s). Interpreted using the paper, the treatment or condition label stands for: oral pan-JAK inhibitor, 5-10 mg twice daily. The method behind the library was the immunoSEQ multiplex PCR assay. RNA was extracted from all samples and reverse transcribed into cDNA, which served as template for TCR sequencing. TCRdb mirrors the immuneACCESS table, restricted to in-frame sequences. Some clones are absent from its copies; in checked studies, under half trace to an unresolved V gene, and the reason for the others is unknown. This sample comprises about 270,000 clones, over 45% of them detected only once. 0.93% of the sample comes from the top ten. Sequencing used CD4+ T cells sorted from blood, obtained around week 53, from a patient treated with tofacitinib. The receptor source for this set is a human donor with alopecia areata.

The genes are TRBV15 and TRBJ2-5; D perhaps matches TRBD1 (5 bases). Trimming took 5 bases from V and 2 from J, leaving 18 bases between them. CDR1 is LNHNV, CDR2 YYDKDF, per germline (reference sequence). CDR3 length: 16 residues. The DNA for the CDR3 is TGTGCCACCAGCTCGCACCCCAGGGCAGAACAAGAGACCCAGTACTTC. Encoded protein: CATSSHPRAEQETQYF.

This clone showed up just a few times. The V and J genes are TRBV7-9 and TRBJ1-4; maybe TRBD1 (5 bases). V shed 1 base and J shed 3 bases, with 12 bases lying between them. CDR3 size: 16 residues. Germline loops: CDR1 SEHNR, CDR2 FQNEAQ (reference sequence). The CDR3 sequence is CASSLEFGGANEKLFF. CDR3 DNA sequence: TGTGCCAGCAGCTTAGAGTTCGGAGGGGCTAATGAAAAACTGTTTTTT.